Presented here are 7 T cell receptor beta chains from one specimen sequenced in a study of response to subunit inactivated influenza vaccine. Via MiXCR, TCRdb re-called the RT-PCR reads, giving one row per CDR3 protein. The sample yields roughly 760,000 distinct CDR3 sequences, approximately 21% seen once. Sequenced here: PBMCs from blood, sampled about 5 days after vaccination. All receptors come from a man aged 50-60 years who received an inactivated influenza vaccine.

The gene calls are TRBV28 and TRBJ2-1, with 12 positions matching TRBD2. Germline CDR1 is MDHEN and CDR2 is SYDVKM. Trimming removed 7 bases from V and 1 base from J; junction bases left unmatched: 20. The CDR3 loop spans 21 amino acids. The CDR3 bases are TGTGCCAGCACCCCCCCTATAGGACTAGCGGGGATTCTAACTTCCTACAATGAGCAGTTCTTC. Protein: CASTPPIGLAGILTSYNEQFF.

The rearrangement uses TRBV28 and TRBJ2-3, with 9 nucleotides matching TRBD2. V gave up 8 bases and J gave up 6 bases; unmatched junction bases: 12. This CDR3 has 15 amino acids. Germline assignment: CDR1 MDHEN and CDR2 SYDVKM. The CDR3 coding sequence is TGTGCCAGCCACCCAGAAGCGGGAGGAAGGGATACGCAGTATTTT. Encoded protein: CASHPEAGGRDTQYF.

The chain combines TRBV20-1 with TRBJ2-1, with D possibly called TRBD1 or TRBD2 (5 bases each). The CDR3 loop spans 14 amino acids. The ends were cut back, 0 bases at V and 6 bases at J, with 12 bases in the middle. Germline V lookup: CDR1 DFQATT, CDR2 SNEGSKA (reference sequence). Here the CDR3 reads CSARDLGVGNEQFF. In DNA form, the CDR3 reads TGCAGTGCTAGAGATTTGGGGGTTGGCAATGAGCAGTTCTTC.

The V call is TRBV20-1, the J call TRBJ1-5; a possible D gene is TRBD1 (6 bases). This CDR3 has 14 amino acids. Germline V gene data show CDR1 as DFQATT and CDR2 as SNEGSKA (reference sequence). V was clipped by 6 bases and J by 2 bases, with 14 bases between them. CDR3 amino acids: CSAPTGAGNQPQHF. The DNA of the CDR3 is TGCAGTGCCCCGACAGGAGCGGGCAATCAGCCCCAGCATTTT.

The chain carries TRBV27 and TRBJ2-2; no firm D call. Germline values: CDR1 MNHEY, CDR2 SMNVEV (reference sequence). The ends were cut back, 5 bases at V and 7 bases at J, with 20 bases in the middle. The CDR3 spans 16 residues. The DNA for the CDR3 is TGTGCCAGCAGTACTTTTCTGAAGGGAAGAAGCGGGGAGCTGTTTTTT. This sequence encodes CASSTFLKGRSGELFF.

This clonotype was recorded at least ten times. The chain has TRBV12-3 or TRBV12-4 and TRBJ2-3; 11 nucleotides align to TRBD2. This CDR3 has 16 residues. V shed 2 bases and J 1 base; nucleotides not matched to a gene: 2. For the CDR3, the DNA is TGTGCCAGCAGTTTAAGGGGACTAGCGGGCACAGATACGCAGTATTTT. As protein: CASSLRGLAGTDTQYF.

This clonotype occurred a few times. V usage is TRBV20-1 and J usage is TRBJ1-5; 9 bases agree with TRBD1. V lost 6 bases, J lost 6 bases, and 9 bases stayed unmatched. This CDR3 comprises 14 residues. Germline V gene data show CDR1 as DFQATT and CDR2 as SNEGSKA (reference sequence). The CDR3 here is CSARTGEAAQPQHF. The CDR3 DNA is TGCAGTGCAAGGACAGGGGAGGCGGCTCAGCCCCAGCATTTT.